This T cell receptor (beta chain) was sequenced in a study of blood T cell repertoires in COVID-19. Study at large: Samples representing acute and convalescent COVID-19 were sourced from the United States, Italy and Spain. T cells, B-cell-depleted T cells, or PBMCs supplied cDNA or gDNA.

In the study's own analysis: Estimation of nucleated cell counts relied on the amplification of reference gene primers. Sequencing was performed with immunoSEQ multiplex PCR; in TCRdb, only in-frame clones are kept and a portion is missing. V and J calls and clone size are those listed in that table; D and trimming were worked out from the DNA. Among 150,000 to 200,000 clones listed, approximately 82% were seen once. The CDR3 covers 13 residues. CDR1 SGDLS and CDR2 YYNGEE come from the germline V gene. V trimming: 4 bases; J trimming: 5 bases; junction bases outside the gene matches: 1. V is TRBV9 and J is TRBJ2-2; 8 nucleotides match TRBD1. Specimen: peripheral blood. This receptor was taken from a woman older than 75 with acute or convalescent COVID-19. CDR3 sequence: CASSRQGTGELFF. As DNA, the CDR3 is TGTGCCAGCAGCCGACAGGGGACCGGGGAGCTGTTTTTT.